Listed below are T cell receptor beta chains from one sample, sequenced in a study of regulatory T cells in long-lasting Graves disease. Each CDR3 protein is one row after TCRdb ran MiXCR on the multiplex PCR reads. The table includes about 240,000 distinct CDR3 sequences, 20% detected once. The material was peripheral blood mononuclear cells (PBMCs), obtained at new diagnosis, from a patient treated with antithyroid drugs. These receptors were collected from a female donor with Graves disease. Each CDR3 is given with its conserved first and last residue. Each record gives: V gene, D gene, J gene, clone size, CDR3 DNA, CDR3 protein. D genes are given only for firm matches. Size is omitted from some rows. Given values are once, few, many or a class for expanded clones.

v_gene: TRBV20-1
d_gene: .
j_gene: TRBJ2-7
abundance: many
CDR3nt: TGCAGTGCAAGGGACTCTGGCGAGCAGTACTTC
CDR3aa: CSARDSGEQYF

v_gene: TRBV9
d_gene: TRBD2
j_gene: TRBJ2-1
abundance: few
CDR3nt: TGTGCCAGCAGCGTCACTAGCGGGGGGGTATATGAGCAGTTCTTC
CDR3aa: CASSVTSGGVYEQFF

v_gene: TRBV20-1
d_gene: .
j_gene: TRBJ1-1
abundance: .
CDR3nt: TGCAGTGCTAGAGTATTGGGTGTTAACACTGAAGCTTTCTTT
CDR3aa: CSARVLGVNTEAFF

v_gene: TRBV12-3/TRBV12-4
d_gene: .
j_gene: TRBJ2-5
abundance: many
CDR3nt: TGTGCCAGCAGTGAAATCCCTGAGACCCAGTACTTC
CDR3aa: CASSEIPETQYF

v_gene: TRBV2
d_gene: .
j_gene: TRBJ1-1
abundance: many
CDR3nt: TGTGCCAGCAAAATTGAAGGGGCGATCACTGAAGCTTTCTTT
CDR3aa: CASKIEGAITEAFF

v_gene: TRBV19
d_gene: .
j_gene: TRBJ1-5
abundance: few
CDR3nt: TGTGCCAGTAGTAACCGGGGGGCCAGGGGACAGCCCCAGCATTTT
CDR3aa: CASSNRGARGQPQHF

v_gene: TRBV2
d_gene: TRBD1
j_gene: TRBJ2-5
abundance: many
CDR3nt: TGTGCCAGCAGTGGGACAGGGGTTCCACAAGAGACCCAGTACTTC
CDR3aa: CASSGTGVPQETQYF

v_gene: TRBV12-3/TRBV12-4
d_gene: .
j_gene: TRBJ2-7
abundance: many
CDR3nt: TGTGCCAGCAGTTTTCTTGCGGGACTGGGTGTAGACGAGCAGTACTTC
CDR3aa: CASSFLAGLGVDEQYF

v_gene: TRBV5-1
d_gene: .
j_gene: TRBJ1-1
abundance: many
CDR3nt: TGCGCCAGCAGCTCCCGGGCGCCTAACACTGAAGCTTTCTTT
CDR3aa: CASSSRAPNTEAFF

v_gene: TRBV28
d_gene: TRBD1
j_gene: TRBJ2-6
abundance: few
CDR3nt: TGTGCCAGCAGTCCCTACAGGGGTTCTGGGGCCAACGTCCTGACTTTC
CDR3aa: CASSPYRGSGANVLTF

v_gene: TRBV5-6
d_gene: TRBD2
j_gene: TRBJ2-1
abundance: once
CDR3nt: TGTGCCAGCAGTCGTCTAGCGGGGGGCTACGAGCAGTTCTTC
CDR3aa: CASSRLAGGYEQFF

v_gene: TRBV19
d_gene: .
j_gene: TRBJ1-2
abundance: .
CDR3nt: TGTGCCAGTAGTAGACAGGCAACGAGCCTCTATGGCTACACCTTC
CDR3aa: CASSRQATSLYGYTF

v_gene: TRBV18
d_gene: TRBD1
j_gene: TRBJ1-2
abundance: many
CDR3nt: TGTGCCAGCTCACCGGCTCTGGCAGGGGGCGCCGACTATGGCTACACCTTC
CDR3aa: CASSPALAGGADYGYTF

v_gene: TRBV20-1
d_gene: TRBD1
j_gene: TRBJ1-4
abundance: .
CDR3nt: TGCAGTGCTGCGACAGGGGGCGACGAAAAACTGTTTTTT
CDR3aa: CSAATGGDEKLFF

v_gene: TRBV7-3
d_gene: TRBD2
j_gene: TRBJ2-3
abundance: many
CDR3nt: TGTGCCAGCAGCACGGGGGGGGGCACAGATACGCAGTATTTT
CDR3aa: CASSTGGGTDTQYF

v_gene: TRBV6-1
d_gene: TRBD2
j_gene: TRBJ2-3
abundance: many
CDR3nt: TGTGCCAGCAGTGAACTGACTAGCGGGGGAGATACGCAGTATTTT
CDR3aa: CASSELTSGGDTQYF

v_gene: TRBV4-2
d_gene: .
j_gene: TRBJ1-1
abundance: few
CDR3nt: TGTGCCAGCAGCCCCGAGGGGGGGGAAGGGCCTGAAGCTTTCTTT
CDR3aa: CASSPEGGEGPEAFF

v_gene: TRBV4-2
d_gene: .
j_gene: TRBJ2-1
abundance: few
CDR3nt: TGTGCCAGCAGCCGAGATTGGTCTAGGGGACTGAATGAGCAGTTCTTC
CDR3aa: CASSRDWSRGLNEQFF

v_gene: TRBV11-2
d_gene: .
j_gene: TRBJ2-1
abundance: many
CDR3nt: TGTGCCAGCAGCTTAGAAGACTACTACAATGAGCAGTTCTTC
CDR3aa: CASSLEDYYNEQFF

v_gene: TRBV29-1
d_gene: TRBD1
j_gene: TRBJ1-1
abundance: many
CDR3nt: TGCAGCGTGGACAGGGGCTCTGAAGCTTTCTTT
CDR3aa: CSVDRGSEAFF

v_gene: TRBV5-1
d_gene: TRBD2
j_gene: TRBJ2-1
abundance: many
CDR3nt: TGCGCCAGCAGCTTGGACGGGACTACATACAATGAGCAGTTCTTC
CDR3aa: CASSLDGTTYNEQFF

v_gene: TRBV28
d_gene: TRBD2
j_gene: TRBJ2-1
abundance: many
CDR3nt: TGTGCCAGCAGTGGTTCTAGCGGGGGGCCCTACAATGAGCAGTTCTTC
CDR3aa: CASSGSSGGPYNEQFF

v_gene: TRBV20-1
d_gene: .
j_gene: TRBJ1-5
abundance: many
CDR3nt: TGCAGTGCTAGAGATAATTGGGCGGCAGATAGCAATCAGCCCCAGCATTTT
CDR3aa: CSARDNWAADSNQPQHF

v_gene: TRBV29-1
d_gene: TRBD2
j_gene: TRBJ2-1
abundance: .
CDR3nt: TGCAGCGTTGATCTCGAGTCTAGCGGGAGCTCCTACAATGAGCAGTTCTTC
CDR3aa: CSVDLESSGSSYNEQFF

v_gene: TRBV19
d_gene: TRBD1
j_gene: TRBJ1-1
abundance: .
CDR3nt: TGTGCCAGTAGTACTCGGGACAGGGGGAACGGGAACACTGAAGCTTTCTTT
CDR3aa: CASSTRDRGNGNTEAFF

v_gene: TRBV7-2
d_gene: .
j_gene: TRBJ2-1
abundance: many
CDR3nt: TGTGCCAGCAGCTTAATGTACAATGAGCAGTTCTTC
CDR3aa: CASSLMYNEQFF

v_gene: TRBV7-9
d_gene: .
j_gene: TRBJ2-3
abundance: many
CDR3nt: TGTGCCAGCAGCTTAAACTGGATTAGCACAGATACGCAGTATTTT
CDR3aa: CASSLNWISTDTQYF

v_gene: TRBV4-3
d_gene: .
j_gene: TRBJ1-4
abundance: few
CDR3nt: TGCGCCAGCAGCCAAGATTGGGGAGGGGGAAAACTGTTTTTT
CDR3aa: CASSQDWGGGKLFF

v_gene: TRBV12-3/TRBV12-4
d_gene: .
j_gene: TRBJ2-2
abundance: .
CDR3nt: TGTGCCAGCCCAGCTCGCACCGGGGAGCTGTTTTTT
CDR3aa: CASPARTGELFF

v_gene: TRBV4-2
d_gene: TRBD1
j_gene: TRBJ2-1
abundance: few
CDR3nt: TGTGCCAGCAGCCAAGATGCCACAGGGGGCTCCTACAATGAGCAGTTCTTC
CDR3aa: CASSQDATGGSYNEQFF

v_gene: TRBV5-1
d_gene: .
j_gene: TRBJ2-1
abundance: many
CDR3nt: TGCGCCAGCAGCTTACGGGCCTCCTACAATGAGCAGTTCTTC
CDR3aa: CASSLRASYNEQFF

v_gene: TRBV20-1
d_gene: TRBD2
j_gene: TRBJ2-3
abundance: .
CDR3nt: TGCAGTGCTCAACTAGCGGGGGGGTCCGAAGCAGATACGCAGTATTTT
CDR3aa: CSAQLAGGSEADTQYF

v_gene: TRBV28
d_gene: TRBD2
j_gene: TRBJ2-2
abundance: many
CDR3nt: TGTGCCAGCAGCTCTGGGACTAGCGGGCGAAGGTGGCTGTTTTTT
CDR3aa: CASSSGTSGRRWLFF

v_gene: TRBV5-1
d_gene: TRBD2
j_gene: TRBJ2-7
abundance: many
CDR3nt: TGTGCCAGCAGCTGGAGGGAACTAGCGGGGTACTCCTACGAGCAGTACTTC
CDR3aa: CASSWRELAGYSYEQYF

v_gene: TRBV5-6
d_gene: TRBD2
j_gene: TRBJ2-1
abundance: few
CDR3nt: TGTGCCAGCAGCGCGCGAGTAGCGGGGGGCCGGAGTGAGCAGTTCTTC
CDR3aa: CASSARVAGGRSEQFF

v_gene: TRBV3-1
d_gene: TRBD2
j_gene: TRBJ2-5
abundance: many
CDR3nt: TGTGCCAGCAGCCAAGGGACTAGCGGAGAGACCCAGTACTTC
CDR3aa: CASSQGTSGETQYF

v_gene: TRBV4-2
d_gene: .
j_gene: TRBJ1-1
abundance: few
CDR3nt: TGTGCCAGCAGCCAAGATTTGCGTCAGGGTAGTGAAGCTTTCTTT
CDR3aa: CASSQDLRQGSEAFF

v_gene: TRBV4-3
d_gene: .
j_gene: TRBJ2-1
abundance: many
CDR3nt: TGCGCCAGCAGCCAAGCCCGAGAGCAGTTCTTC
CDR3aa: CASSQAREQFF

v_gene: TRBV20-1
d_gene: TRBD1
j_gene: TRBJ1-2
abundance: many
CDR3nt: TGCAGTGCTAGAGATGAGGCCAGGGGGGGCGGCTACACCTTC
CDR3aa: CSARDEARGGGYTF

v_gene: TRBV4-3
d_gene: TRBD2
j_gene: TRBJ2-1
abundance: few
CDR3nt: TGCGCCAGCAGCCAAGTCCTTGTAGCGGGAGGGGGGTACAATGAGCAGTTCTTC
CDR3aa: CASSQVLVAGGGYNEQFF

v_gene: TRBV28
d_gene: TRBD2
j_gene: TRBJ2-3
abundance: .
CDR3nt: TGTGCCAGCATCGGTTTGCGGGGGATTAGCACAGATACGCAGTATTTT
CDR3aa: CASIGLRGISTDTQYF

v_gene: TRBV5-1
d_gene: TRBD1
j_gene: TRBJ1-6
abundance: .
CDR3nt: TGCGCCGGCAGCCTAGACAGGGAAAGATCACCCCTCCACTTT
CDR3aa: CAGSLDRERSPLHF

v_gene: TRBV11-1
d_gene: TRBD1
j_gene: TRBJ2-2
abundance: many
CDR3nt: TGTGCCAGCATTCGGGGGACAGGGCCCACCGGGGAGCTGTTTTTT
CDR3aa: CASIRGTGPTGELFF

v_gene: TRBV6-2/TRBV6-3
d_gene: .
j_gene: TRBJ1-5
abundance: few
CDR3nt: TGTGCCAGCACCCCGCGGGGGGGGGTCGGCAATCAGCCCCAGCATTTT
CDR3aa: CASTPRGGVGNQPQHF

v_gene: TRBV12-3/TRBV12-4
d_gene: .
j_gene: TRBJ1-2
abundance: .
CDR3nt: TGTGCCAGCAGCTCTCAGTATAACTATGGCTACACCTTC
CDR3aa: CASSSQYNYGYTF

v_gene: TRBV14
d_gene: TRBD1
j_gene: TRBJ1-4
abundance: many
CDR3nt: TGTGCCAGCAGCCAAGATATCGGGACAGGGCTTGAAAAACTGTTTTTT
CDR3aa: CASSQDIGTGLEKLFF

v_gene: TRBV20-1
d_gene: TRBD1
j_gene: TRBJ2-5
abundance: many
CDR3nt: TGCAGTGCTAGAGAGACAGGGTCGGAGACCCAGTACTTC
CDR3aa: CSARETGSETQYF

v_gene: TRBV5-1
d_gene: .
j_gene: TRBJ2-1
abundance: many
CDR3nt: TGCGCCAGCAGCTCTATGGTCAATGAGCAGTTCTTC
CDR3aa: CASSSMVNEQFF

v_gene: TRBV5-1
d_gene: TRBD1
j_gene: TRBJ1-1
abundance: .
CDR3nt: TGCGCCAGCAGCTTACAGGGGGCGGTAACTGAAGCTTTCTTT
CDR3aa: CASSLQGAVTEAFF

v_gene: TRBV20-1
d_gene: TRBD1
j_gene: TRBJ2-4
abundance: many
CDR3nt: TGCAGTGCTCGTCCGACAGGGGGCATGGGCATTCAGTACTTC
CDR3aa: CSARPTGGMGIQYF

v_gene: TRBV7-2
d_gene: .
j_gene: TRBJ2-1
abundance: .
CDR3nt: TGTGCCAGCAGCAGTTGGCAGGGCCCCTACAATGAGCAGTTCTTC
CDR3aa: CASSSWQGPYNEQFF

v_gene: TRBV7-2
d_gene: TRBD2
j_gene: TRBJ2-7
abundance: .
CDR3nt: TGTGCCAGCAGCTTGAGTCTAGCGGGCTGCGAGCAGTACTTC
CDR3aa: CASSLSLAGCEQYF

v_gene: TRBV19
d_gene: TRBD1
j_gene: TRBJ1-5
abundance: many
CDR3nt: TGTGCCAGTAGTATAGATCTATGGGGACAGAGAAATCAGCCCCAGCATTTT
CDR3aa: CASSIDLWGQRNQPQHF

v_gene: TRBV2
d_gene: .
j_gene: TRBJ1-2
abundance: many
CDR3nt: TGTGCCAGCAGTGAAAGGACAGCGTACTATGGCTACACCTTC
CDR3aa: CASSERTAYYGYTF

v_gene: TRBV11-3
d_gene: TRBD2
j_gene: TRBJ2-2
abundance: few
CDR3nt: TGTGCCAGCAGCACGACTAGCGGGGAAAACACCGGGGAGCTGTTTTTT
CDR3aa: CASSTTSGENTGELFF

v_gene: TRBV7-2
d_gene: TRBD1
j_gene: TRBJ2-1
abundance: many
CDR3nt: TGTGCCAGCAGCCGGGACAGGAACAATGAGCAGTTCTTC
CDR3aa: CASSRDRNNEQFF

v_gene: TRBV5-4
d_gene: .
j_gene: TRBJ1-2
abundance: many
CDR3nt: TGTGCCAGCAGCTTGATAGGGGGGAACTATGGCTACACCTTC
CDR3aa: CASSLIGGNYGYTF

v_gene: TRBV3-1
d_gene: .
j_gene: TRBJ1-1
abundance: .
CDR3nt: TGTGCCAGCAGCCAAGATTTACCTGAAGCTTTCTTT
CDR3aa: CASSQDLPEAFF

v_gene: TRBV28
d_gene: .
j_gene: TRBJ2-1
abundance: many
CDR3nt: TGTGCCAGCAGTTCCCCCGCGAGGGGACAACAGTTCTTC
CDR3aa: CASSSPARGQQFF

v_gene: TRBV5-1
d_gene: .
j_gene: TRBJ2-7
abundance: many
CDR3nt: TGCGCCAGCTACAGGGACGATGAAGTCTACGAGCAGTACTTC
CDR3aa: CASYRDDEVYEQYF